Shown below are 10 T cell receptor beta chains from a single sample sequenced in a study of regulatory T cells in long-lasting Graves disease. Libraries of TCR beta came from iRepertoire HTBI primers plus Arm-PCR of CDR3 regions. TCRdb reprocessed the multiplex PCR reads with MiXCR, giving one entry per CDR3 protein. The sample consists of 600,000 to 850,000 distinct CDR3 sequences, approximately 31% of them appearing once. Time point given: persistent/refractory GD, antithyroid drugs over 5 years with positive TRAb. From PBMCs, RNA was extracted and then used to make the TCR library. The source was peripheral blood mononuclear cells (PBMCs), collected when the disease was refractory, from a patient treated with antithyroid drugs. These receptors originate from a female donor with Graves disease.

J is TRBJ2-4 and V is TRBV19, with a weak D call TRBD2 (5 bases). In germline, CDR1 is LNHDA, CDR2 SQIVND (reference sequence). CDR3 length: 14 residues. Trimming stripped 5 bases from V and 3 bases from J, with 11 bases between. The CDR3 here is CASSALGNKNIQYF. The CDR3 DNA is TGTGCCAGTAGTGCACTAGGGAACAAAAACATTCAGTACTTC.

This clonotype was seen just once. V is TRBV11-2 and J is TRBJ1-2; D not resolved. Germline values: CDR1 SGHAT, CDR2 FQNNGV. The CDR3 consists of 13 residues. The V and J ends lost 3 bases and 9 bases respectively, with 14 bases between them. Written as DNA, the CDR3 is TGTGCCAGCAGCTTTCTGCTGGCTAATAGCTACACCTTC. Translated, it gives CASSFLLANSYTF.

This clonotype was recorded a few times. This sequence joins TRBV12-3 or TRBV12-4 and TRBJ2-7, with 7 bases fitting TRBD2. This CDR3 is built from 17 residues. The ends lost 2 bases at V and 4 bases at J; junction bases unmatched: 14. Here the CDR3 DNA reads TGTGCCAGCAGTTTAAGAGGCGGGAGAAAGGTGGGTTACGAGCAGTACTTC. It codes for CASSLRGGRKVGYEQYF.

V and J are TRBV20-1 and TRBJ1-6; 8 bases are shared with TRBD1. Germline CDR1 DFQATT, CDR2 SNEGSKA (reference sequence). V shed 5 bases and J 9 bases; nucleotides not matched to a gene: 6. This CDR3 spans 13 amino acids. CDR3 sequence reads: CSASGGWGSPLHF. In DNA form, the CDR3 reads TGCAGTGCTTCAGGGGGCTGGGGTTCACCCCTCCACTTT.

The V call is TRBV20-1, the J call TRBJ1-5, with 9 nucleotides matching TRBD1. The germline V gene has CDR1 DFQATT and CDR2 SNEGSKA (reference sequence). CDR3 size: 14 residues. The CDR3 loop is CSVSGQGGNQPQHF. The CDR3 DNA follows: TGCAGCGTTTCGGGACAGGGAGGCAATCAGCCCCAGCATTTT.

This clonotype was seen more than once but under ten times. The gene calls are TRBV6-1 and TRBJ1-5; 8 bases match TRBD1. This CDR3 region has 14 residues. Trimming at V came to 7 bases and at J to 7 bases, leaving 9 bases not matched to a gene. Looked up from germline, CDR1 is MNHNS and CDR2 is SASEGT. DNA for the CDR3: TGTGCCAGCATGCTCCCAGGGGGCGACCAGCCCCAGCATTTT. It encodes CASMLPGGDQPQHF.

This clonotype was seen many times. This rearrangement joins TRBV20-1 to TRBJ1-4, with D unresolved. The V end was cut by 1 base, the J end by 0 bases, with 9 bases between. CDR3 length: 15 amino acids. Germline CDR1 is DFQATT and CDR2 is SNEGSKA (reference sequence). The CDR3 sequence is CSARADVATNEKLFF. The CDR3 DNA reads TGCAGTGCTAGAGCGGACGTTGCAACTAATGAAAAACTGTTTTTT.

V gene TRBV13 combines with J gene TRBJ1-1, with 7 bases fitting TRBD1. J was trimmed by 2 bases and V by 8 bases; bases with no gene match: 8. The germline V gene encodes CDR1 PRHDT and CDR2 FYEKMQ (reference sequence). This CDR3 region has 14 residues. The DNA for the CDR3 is TGTGCCAGCGGGTACGGGACAGCCAACACTGAAGCTTTCTTT. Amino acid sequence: CASGYGTANTEAFF. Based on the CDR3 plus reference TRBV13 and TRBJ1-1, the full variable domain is AAGVIQSPRHLIKEKRETATLKCYPIPRHDTVYWYQQGPGQDPQFLISFYEKMQSDKGSIPDRFSAQQFSDYHSELNMSSLELGDSALYFCASGYGTANTEAFFGQGTRLTVV.

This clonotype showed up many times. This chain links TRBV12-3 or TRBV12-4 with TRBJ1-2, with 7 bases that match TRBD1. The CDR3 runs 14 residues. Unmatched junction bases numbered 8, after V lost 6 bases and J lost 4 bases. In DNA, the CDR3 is TGTGCCAGCAGCGAAACAGGGGAGGTCTATGGCTACACCTTC. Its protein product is CASSETGEVYGYTF.

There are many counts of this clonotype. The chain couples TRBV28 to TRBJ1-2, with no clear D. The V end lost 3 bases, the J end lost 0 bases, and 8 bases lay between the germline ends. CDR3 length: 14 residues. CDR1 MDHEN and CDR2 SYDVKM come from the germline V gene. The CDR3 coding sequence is TGTGCCAGCAGTTTTAGCCCTCCTAACTATGGCTACACCTTC. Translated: CASSFSPPNYGYTF.